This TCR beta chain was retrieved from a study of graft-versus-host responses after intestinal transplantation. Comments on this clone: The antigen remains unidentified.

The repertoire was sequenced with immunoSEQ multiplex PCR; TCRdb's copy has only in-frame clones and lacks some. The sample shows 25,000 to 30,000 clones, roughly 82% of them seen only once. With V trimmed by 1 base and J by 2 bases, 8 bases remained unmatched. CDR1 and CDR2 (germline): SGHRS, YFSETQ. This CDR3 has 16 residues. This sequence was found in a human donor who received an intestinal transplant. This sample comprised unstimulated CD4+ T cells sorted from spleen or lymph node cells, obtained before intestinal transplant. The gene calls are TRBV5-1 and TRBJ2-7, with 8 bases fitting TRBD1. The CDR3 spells CASSLSLQGAAYEQYF. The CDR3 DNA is TGCGCCAGCAGCTTGTCACTCCAGGGGGCGGCCTACGAGCAGTACTTC.